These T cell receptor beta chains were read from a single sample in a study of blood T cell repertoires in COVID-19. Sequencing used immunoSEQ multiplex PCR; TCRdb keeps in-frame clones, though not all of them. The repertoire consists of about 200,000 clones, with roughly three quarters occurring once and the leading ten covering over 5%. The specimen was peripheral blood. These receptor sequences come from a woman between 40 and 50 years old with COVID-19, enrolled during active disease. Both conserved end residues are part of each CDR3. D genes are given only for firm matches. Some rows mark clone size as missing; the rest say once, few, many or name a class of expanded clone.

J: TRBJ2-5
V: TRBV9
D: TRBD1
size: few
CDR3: CASSTHPTGQETQYF
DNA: TGTGCCAGCAGCACCCACCCGACAGGGCAAGAGACCCAGTACTTC

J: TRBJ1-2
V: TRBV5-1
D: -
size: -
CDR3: CASSLTPGRGEGGYTF
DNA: TGCGCCAGCAGCTTGACCCCCGGTCGAGGGGAGGGAGGCTACACCTTC

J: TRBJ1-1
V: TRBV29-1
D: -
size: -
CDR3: CSVEETENTEAFF
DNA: TGCAGCGTTGAAGAAACAGAGAACACTGAAGCTTTCTTT

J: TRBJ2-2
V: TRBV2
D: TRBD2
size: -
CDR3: CASSPGGAAANTGELFF
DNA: TGTGCCAGCAGTCCCGGGGGGGCCGCCGCGAACACCGGGGAGCTGTTTTTT

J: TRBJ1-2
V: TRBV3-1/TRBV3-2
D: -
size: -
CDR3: CASSLGGQNYGYTF
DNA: TGTGCCAGCAGCCTCGGCGGACAGAACTATGGCTACACCTTC

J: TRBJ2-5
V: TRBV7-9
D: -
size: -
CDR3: CASSLPRSEGSAQYF
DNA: TGTGCCAGCAGCTTACCCAGGTCGGAGGGTTCGGCCCAGTACTTC

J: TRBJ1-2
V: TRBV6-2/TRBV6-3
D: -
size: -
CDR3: CASSYSTGLDYTF
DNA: TGTGCCAGCAGTTACTCGACCGGGTTGGACTACACCTTC

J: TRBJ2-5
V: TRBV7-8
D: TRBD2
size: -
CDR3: CASSLGLAGSQETQYF
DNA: TGTGCCAGCAGCTTAGGGCTAGCGGGATCACAAGAGACCCAGTACTTC

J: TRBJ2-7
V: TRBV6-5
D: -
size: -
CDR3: CASGPEAGATYEQYF
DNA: TGTGCCAGCGGGCCGGAGGCGGGGGCAACCTACGAGCAGTACTTC

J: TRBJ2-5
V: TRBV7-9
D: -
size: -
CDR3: CASSPPRQETQYF
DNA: TGTGCCAGCAGCCCCCCCCGGCAAGAGACCCAGTACTTC

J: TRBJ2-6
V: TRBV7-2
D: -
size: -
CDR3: CASRWGWRETGANVLTF
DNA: TGTGCCAGCAGGTGGGGCTGGAGAGAAACTGGGGCCAACGTCCTGACTTTC

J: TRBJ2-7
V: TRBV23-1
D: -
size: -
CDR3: CASTPAPRGGTYEQYF
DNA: TGCGCCAGCACGCCAGCCCCGAGGGGGGGCACCTACGAGCAGTACTTC

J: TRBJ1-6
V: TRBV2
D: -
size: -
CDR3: CASSVGADYNSPLHF
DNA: TGTGCCAGCAGTGTGGGAGCCGATTATAATTCACCCCTCCACTTT

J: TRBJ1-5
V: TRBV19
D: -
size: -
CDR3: CASSERTPIVYSNQPQHF
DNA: TGTGCCAGTAGTGAGAGGACACCTATAGTTTATAGCAATCAGCCCCAGCATTTT

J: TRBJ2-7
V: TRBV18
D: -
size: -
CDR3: CASSPLQGTHEQYF
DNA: TGTGCCAGCTCACCGTTACAGGGTACCCACGAGCAGTACTTC

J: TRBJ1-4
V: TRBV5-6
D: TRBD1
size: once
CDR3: CASSPRQGTNEKLFF
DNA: TGTGCCAGCAGCCCGAGACAGGGAACTAATGAAAAACTGTTTTTT

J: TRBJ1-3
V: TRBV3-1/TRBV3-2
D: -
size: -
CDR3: CASSQGAGMGNTIYF
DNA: TGTGCCAGCAGCCAAGGCGCAGGAATGGGAAACACCATATATTTT

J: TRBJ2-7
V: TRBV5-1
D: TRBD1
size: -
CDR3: CASSPGPGQGSYEQYF
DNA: TGCGCCAGCAGCCCCGGACCGGGACAGGGGTCCTACGAGCAGTACTTC

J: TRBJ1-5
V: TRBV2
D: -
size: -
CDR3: CASSPGSNSNQPQHF
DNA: TGTGCCAGCAGCCCCGGGTCGAATAGCAATCAGCCCCAGCATTTT

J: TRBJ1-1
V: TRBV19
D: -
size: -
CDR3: CASSRTANLNTEAFF
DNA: TGTGCCAGTAGTCGGACAGCCAACCTGAACACTGAAGCTTTCTTT

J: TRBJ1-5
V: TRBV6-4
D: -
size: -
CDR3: CASSPSGVSNQPQHF
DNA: TGTGCCAGCAGCCCTTCGGGGGTTAGCAATCAGCCCCAGCATTTT

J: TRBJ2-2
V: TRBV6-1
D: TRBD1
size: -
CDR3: CASSDQGAIGELFF
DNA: TGTGCCAGCAGTGACCAGGGGGCTATCGGGGAGCTGTTTTTT

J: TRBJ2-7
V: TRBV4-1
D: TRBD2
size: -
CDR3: CASSQQGLAGVYEQYF
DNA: TGCGCCAGCAGCCAACAGGGACTAGCGGGAGTCTACGAGCAGTACTTC

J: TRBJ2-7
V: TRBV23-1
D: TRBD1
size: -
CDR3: CAGGGTGAYEQYF
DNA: TGCGCCGGGGGCGGGACAGGGGCCTACGAGCAGTACTTC

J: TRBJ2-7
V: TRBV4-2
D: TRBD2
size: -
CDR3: CASSQEGGLELYEQYF
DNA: TGTGCCAGCAGCCAAGAAGGCGGACTAGAATTGTACGAGCAGTACTTC

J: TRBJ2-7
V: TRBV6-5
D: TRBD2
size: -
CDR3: CASSYSGTSGSYEQYF
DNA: TGTGCCAGCAGTTACTCGGGGACTAGCGGGAGTTACGAGCAGTACTTC

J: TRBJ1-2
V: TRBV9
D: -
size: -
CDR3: CASSVGRDYGYTF
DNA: TGTGCCAGCAGCGTAGGCAGGGACTATGGCTACACCTTC

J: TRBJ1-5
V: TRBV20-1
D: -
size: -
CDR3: CSLSDQPQHF
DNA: TGCAGCCTCAGCGATCAGCCCCAGCATTTT

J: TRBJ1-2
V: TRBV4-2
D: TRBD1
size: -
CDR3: CASSQEGGSYGYTF
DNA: TGTGCCAGCAGCCAAGAAGGGGGCTCCTATGGCTACACCTTC